This TCR beta chain was recovered during a study of regulatory T cells in long-lasting Graves disease. The CDR3 sequence is 13 residues long. V lost 5 bases, J lost 2 bases, and 6 bases lay in between. Germline V lookup: CDR1 LNHDA, CDR2 SQIVND (reference sequence). Time point in this sample: newly diagnosed GD, antithyroid drugs for less than 3 months. PBMC RNA served as the TCR library source. Arm-PCR with iRepertoire HTBI primers amplified the CDR3 regions for these TCR beta libraries. In the authors' workflow: Looking across samples, the authors found some 67 TRBV and 14 to 15 TRBJ segments. Using its own MiXCR run on the multiplex PCR reads, TCRdb lists one record per CDR3 protein. The V and J calls shown here were made by TCRdb, not taken from the authors' results. The sample contains roughly 440,000 distinct CDR3 sequences, roughly 17% of which appear only once. The data were also submitted as part of a second study, on T cells in Graves' hyperthyroidism and ophthalmopathy. That study reports: Uncontrolled infections, other autoimmune diseases, pregnancy or lactation led to exclusion of patients.

The sequences come from peripheral blood mononuclear cells (PBMCs), collected at new diagnosis, from a patient treated with antithyroid drugs. This receptor was taken from a young woman with Graves disease. This sequence joins TRBV19 and TRBJ2-2; D not resolved. This CDR3 reads CASSWPNTGELFF. The CDR3 nucleotides are TGTGCCAGTAGTTGGCCTAACACCGGGGAGCTGTTTTTT.